This T cell receptor beta chain was captured by sequencing in a study of beta chain features in type 1 diabetes. The overall study: Analysis included 107,917,701 sorted cells drawn from all samples.

Germline CDR1 reads SGHDT; CDR2 reads YYEEEE. The CDR3 loop spans 14 amino acids. The V gene lost 4 bases and the J gene lost 4 bases, with 12 bases spanning the gap. The table lists this clone with a few counts. The antigen is not known. Every bit of the isolated RNA underwent reverse transcription, so sequencing read expressed TCRB transcripts. TCRdb's copy holds only in-frame clones and misses some; the assay was immunoSEQ multiplex PCR. The sample holds 350,000 to 450,000 clones, approximately 15% seen once. Study-wide points: VDJ junctions sequenced from type 1 diabetes patients showed fewer insertions and more deletions.

The V call is TRBV5-6, the J call TRBJ2-1; D call uncertain. The sequence was collected from a man under 40 in good health. Sequencing input: naive CD4+ T cells from blood. CDR3 DNA: TGTGCCAGCAGCCCCAAACTCGTTTACAATGAGCAGTTCTTC. This gives the protein CASSPKLVYNEQFF.